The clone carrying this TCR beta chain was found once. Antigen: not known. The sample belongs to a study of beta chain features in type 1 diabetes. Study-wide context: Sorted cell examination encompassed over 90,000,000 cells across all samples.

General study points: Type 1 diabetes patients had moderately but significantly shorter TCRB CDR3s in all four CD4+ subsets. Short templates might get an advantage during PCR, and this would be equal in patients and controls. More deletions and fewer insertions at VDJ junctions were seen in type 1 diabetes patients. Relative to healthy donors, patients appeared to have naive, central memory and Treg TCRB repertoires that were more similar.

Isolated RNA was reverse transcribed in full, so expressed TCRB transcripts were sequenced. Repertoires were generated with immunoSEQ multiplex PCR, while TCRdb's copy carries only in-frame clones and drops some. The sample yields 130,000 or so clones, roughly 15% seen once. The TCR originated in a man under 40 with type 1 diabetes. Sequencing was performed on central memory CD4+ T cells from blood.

The CDR3 sequence: CASSPGQDRAYNYGYTF. The CDR3, as DNA: TGCGCCAGCAGCCCCGGTCAGGACAGGGCTTATAACTATGGCTACACCTTC. V is TRBV4-1 and J is TRBJ1-2, with TRBD1 matching over 8 bases. This CDR3 comprises 17 residues. With 4 bases clipped from V and 1 base from J, the junction kept 11 bases outside the gene matches. Germline V gene lookup returns CDR1 MGHRA and CDR2 YSYEKL.